The entry below describes one T cell receptor (beta chain). Germline CDR1 LNHDA, CDR2 SQIVND (reference sequence). V shed 7 bases, J shed 0 bases, and the junction held 4 bases outside the gene matches. CDR3 length equals 14 residues. The data belong to a study of blood T cell repertoires in COVID-19. Data came from immunoSEQ multiplex PCR; TCRdb stores just in-frame clones and leaves some out. The sample lists 130,000 to 150,000 clones, 65% to 85% occurring once. The sample comprised peripheral blood. The receptor's source is a man in his fifties or sixties with active or convalescent COVID-19. This chain joins TRBV19 and TRBJ2-3; TRBD1 agrees at 7 bases. In DNA form, the CDR3 reads TGTGCCAGTACCCAGGGGGATAGCACAGATACGCAGTATTTT. Protein sequence: CASTQGDSTDTQYF.